Here is one T cell receptor beta chain with its context. Via MiXCR, TCRdb re-called the PCR reads, giving one row per CDR3 protein. The sample shows 45,000 to 60,000 distinct CDR3 sequences, just over 35% of them seen only once. The length of the CDR3 is 11 residues. V lost 4 bases to trimming and J lost 6 bases, with 4 bases between them. The germline CDR1 and CDR2 sequences are LGHNA and YNFKEQ. The data belong to a study of molecular identifiers for immune sequencing clone quantification. Sorting defined naive CD8 T cells as CD8+CD4-CCR7+CD45RA+. The source of this sequence is a human donor in good health. Some libraries in this study had Jurkat cell RNA spiked in. The V gene is TRBV4-2, the J gene TRBJ2-1, with no clear D. Specimen: naive CD8+ T cells from blood, with Jurkat cell RNA spiked in. Subset described: FACS-sorted CD8+CD4-CCR7+CD45RA+ naive T cells. CDR3 sequence: CASSRINEQFF. The CDR3 region has the DNA TGTGCCAGCAGCCGGATCAATGAGCAGTTCTTC.